The next 24 T cell receptor beta chains were all read from a single sample in a study of T cells in narcolepsy. Repertoires were generated with immunoSEQ multiplex PCR, while TCRdb's copy carries only in-frame clones and drops some. The table shows about 31,000 clones, with roughly 78% occurring only once. Sequences were obtained from CD45RA- memory CD4+ T cells from PBMCs. All receptors derive from a human donor with narcolepsy.

The CDR3, as DNA: TGTGCCAGCAGCCCCATCAAGCGGGCGGGTACTGAAGCTTTCTTT. The encoded protein is CASSPIKRAGTEAFF. The chain combines TRBV6-6 with TRBJ1-1; D gene ambiguous. Germline V lookup: CDR1 MNHNY, CDR2 SVGAGI (reference sequence). This CDR3 has 15 residues. The V and J ends lost 6 bases and 5 bases respectively, with 19 bases between them.

This clone was detected only once. The chain is built from TRBV7-9 and TRBJ2-1; D not resolved. The V gene's germline CDR1 is SEHNR and CDR2 FQNEAQ (reference sequence). V was cut by 5 bases and J by 9 bases, with 14 bases left in between. CDR3 length: 13 residues. The CDR3 is CASSHRAGLEQFF. CDR3 nucleotide sequence: TGTGCCAGCAGCCACAGAGCCGGGCTTGAGCAGTTCTTC.

The chain has TRBV6-1 and TRBJ2-3; 10 positions match TRBD1. V trimming: 4 bases; J trimming: 5 bases; junction bases outside the gene matches: 6. CDR3 length: 15 residues. Germline-derived CDR1 and CDR2 are MNHNS and SASEGT. CDR3 loop: CASSVRQGARDTQYF. CDR3 bases: TGTGCCAGCAGTGTCAGACAGGGGGCGAGAGATACGCAGTATTTT.

The chain employs TRBV18 and TRBJ1-5; tentative D call: TRBD1 (5 bases). Looked up from germline, CDR1 is KGHSH and CDR2 is LQKENI. Trimming pared 3 bases from V and 0 bases from J, leaving 12 bases between. This CDR3 region has 16 residues. CDR3 sequence: CASSPAGPYSNQPQHF. Written as DNA, the CDR3 is TGTGCCAGCTCACCTGCGGGACCTTATAGCAATCAGCCCCAGCATTTT.

The gene calls are TRBV4-2 and TRBJ2-5; 10 bases are shared with TRBD1. The better agreement between TRBJ2-7 and the DNA end casts doubt on the J call. Germline loops: CDR1 LGHNA, CDR2 YNFKEQ. The CDR3 is 15 residues long. CDR3 DNA: TGTGCCAGCAGCCAAGATTGGGACAGGGGATACGAGCAGTACTTC. Protein product: CASSQDWDRGYEQYF.

The rearrangement links TRBV6-1 to TRBJ2-7; D is undetermined. The V end was cut by 5 bases, the J end by 2 bases, with 4 bases between. This CDR3 comprises 11 residues. The germline gives CDR1 MNHNS, CDR2 SASEGT. The CDR3 loop reads CASSPTYEQYF. The CDR3 DNA reads TGTGCCAGCAGTCCTACCTACGAGCAGTACTTC.

V is TRBV4-2 and J is TRBJ2-5, with D uncertain. This CDR3 comprises 15 residues. Per germline, CDR1 LGHNA and CDR2 YNFKEQ. The V end was cut by 0 bases, the J end by 5 bases, with 13 bases between. The CDR3 is CASSQEVADRETQYF. In nucleotides, the CDR3 is TGTGCCAGCAGCCAAGAAGTGGCCGATCGGGAGACCCAGTACTTC.

The chain has TRBV7-9 and TRBJ2-7, with 15 bases aligning to TRBD2. This CDR3 is built from 16 residues. V shed 3 bases, J shed 6 bases, and the junction held 6 bases outside the gene matches. CDR1 SEHNR and CDR2 FQNEAQ come from the germline V gene (reference sequence). CDR3 sequence (DNA): TGTGCCAGCAGCTTTAGGACTAGCGGGAGGGGAGGCGAGCAGTACTTC. The encoded protein is CASSFRTSGRGGEQYF. The full variable domain, in which reference TRBV7-9 and TRBJ2-7 provide the parts outside the CDR3, is DTGVSQNPRHKITKRGQNVTFRCDPISEHNRLYWYRQTLGQGPEFLTYFQNEAQLEKSRLLSDRFSAERPKGSFSTLEIQRTEQGDSAMYLCASSFRTSGRGGEQYFGPGTRLTVT.

The chain carries TRBV19 and TRBJ2-1; TRBD1 matches at 8 bases. Per germline, CDR1 LNHDA and CDR2 SQIVND (reference sequence). With 7 bases clipped from V and 5 bases from J, the junction kept 4 bases outside the gene matches. CDR3 length: 13 amino acids. The CDR3 protein is CASKPQGDNEQFF. The CDR3 nucleotides read TGTGCCAGTAAGCCACAGGGGGACAATGAGCAGTTCTTC.

The chain uses TRBV29-1 and TRBJ1-4; D gene uncertain. Germline CDR1 reads SQVTM; CDR2 reads ANQGSEA. The CDR3 covers 12 residues. The ends were cut back, 4 bases at V and 8 bases at J, with 11 bases in the middle. The CDR3 nucleotides are TGCAGCGTTGTTAGCGACCTCGAAAAACTGTTTTTT. Encoded protein: CSVVSDLEKLFF.

The rearrangement links TRBV10-2 to TRBJ2-5; 8 bases agree with TRBD2. Germline CDR1 and CDR2: WSHSY and SAAADI. There are 14 residues in the CDR3. The junction had 5 bases not matched to a gene; V was cut back by 4 bases and J by 4 bases. The CDR3 DNA sequence: TGCGCCAGCAGTGGACTAGCGTTAGGAGAGACCCAGTACTTC. Its translation: CASSGLALGETQYF.

This chain links TRBV2 with TRBJ2-2; D may match TRBD1 or TRBD2 (6 bases each). The CDR3 runs to 15 residues. Trimming left V 5 bases short and J 4 bases short, with 14 bases between. From germline, CDR1 is SNHLY and CDR2 FYNNEI. CDR3 DNA: TGTGCCAGCAGTAACAGGGTGGAGGGCACCGGGGAGCTGTTTTTT. Translated: CASSNRVEGTGELFF.

The gene calls are TRBV11-2 and TRBJ1-2; D not certain. The CDR3 consists of 14 residues. Trimming took off 2 bases at V and 4 bases at J, with 11 bases between the two ends. Germline values: CDR1 SGHAT, CDR2 FQNNGV. The CDR3 DNA sequence: TGTGCCAGCAGCTTAAGCACGGGGAGCTATGGCTACACCTTC. As protein: CASSLSTGSYGYTF.

The table lists this clone with a count of one. V usage is TRBV5-1 and J usage is TRBJ2-7, with D possibly TRBD1 on 6 matching bases. The germline V and J ends were trimmed by 0 bases and 3 bases, with 7 bases remaining between them. Germline-derived CDR1 and CDR2 are SGHRS and YFSETQ. The CDR3 is made up of 13 amino acids. CDR3 protein: CASSLARGYEQYF. For the CDR3, the DNA is TGCGCCAGCAGCTTGGCCAGGGGCTACGAGCAGTACTTC.

This chain joins TRBV6-1 and TRBJ2-5; a weak D match, TRBD1 (6 bases). The J call is in doubt because the DNA end fits TRBJ2-7 better. Germline V CDR1 and CDR2: MNHNS, SASEGT. The CDR3 length is 15 residues. CDR3 in DNA: TGTGCCAGCAGTGAAGCTTCCAGGGGTCCCTACGAGCAGTACTTC. As protein: CASSEASRGPYEQYF.

About this clone: The sample has other DNA sequences that encode this CDR3 too. The rearrangement links TRBV5-1 to TRBJ2-3, with TRBD1 matching over 7 bases. With V trimmed by 2 bases and J by 3 bases, 3 bases remained unmatched. Germline loops: CDR1 SGHRS, CDR2 YFSETQ. The CDR3 loop spans 14 amino acids. The CDR3 spells CASSFRQGTDTQYF. CDR3 in DNA: TGCGCCAGCAGCTTCCGACAGGGTACAGATACGCAGTATTTT. Full variable domain (outside the CDR3, taken from reference TRBV5-1 and TRBJ2-3): KAGVTQTPRYLIKTRGQQVTLSCSPISGHRSVSWYQQTPGQGLQFLFEYFSETQRNKGNFPGRFSGRQFSNSRSEMNVSTLELGDSALYLCASSFRQGTDTQYFGPGTRLTVL.

This chain connects TRBV6-6 to TRBJ1-1, with TRBD1 as a possible D gene (5 bases). Trimming took off 0 bases at V and 4 bases at J, with 15 bases between the two ends. Germline V gene sequence: CDR1 MNHNY, CDR2 SVGAGI (reference sequence). The CDR3 is 16 residues long. DNA of the CDR3: TGTGCCAGCAGTTACTCGAGTCCGGGGGGAGGCACTGAAGCTTTCTTT. Protein product: CASSYSSPGGGTEAFF.

V is TRBV9 and J is TRBJ2-1; perhaps TRBD1 as D (5 bases). Looked up from germline, CDR1 is SGDLS and CDR2 is YYNGEE. CDR3 size: 16 residues. Between the trimmed V and J ends, which lost 4 bases and 5 bases, there was a span of 19 bases. CDR3 coding DNA: TGTGCCAGCAGCCCCCGGTGGGGCCCCAGGGACAATGAGCAGTTCTTC. It translates to CASSPRWGPRDNEQFF. Based on the CDR3 plus reference TRBV9 and TRBJ2-1, the full variable domain is DSGVTQTPKHLITATGQRVTLRCSPRSGDLSVYWYQQSLDQGLQFLIQYYNGEERAKGNILERFSAQQFPDLHSELNLSSLELGDSALYFCASSPRWGPRDNEQFFGPGTRLTVL.

The rearrangement joins TRBV6-1 to TRBJ2-7; 7 nucleotides line up with TRBD2. Trimming took 6 bases from V and 1 from J; bases not matched to a gene: 6. The CDR3 runs to 14 residues. CDR1 and CDR2 from the germline V gene are MNHNS and SASEGT. For the CDR3, the DNA is TGTGCCAGCAGAGCTACTAGCGTTTCCTACGAGCAGTACTTC. It encodes CASRATSVSYEQYF.

The chain uses TRBV9 and TRBJ1-1; D gene uncertain. The CDR3 is 13 amino acids. V was cut by 5 bases and J by 10 bases, with 18 bases left in between. CDR1 and CDR2 (germline): SGDLS, YYNGEE. Written as DNA, the CDR3 is TGTGCCAGCAGTCCGGTGCTGGAGGGAAGAGCTTTCTTT. It specifies CASSPVLEGRAFF.

CDR3 nucleotide sequence: TGTGCCAGCAGGGCCCCGGGGAGCACAGATACGCAGTATTTT. Protein: CASRAPGSTDTQYF. The J gene is TRBJ2-3, the V gene TRBV6-1, with a tentative D call TRBD2 (5 bases). V lost 6 bases and J lost 0, with 10 bases in between. Germline loops: CDR1 MNHNS, CDR2 SASEGT. The CDR3 length is 14 residues.

J is TRBJ2-2 and V is TRBV7-3; 11 bases map to TRBD2. The CDR3 is 15 residues long. Germline V CDR1 and CDR2: SGHTA, FQGTGA. With 5 bases clipped from V and 6 bases from J, the junction kept 5 bases outside the gene matches. The CDR3 protein is CASSQASGRPGELFF. In DNA form, the CDR3 reads TGTGCCAGCAGCCAAGCTAGCGGGAGGCCCGGGGAGCTGTTTTTT.

The V and J genes are TRBV7-3 and TRBJ2-3, with unresolved D. Germline-derived CDR1 and CDR2 are SGHTA and FQGTGA. Trimming shortened V by 0 bases and J by 4 bases, and 8 bases separated the two germline ends. The CDR3 covers 14 residues. DNA of the CDR3: TGTGCCAGCAGCTTAACTGGTTCTGCAGATACGCAGTATTTT. Protein product: CASSLTGSADTQYF.

This clone has only a few counts. This sequence joins TRBV19 and TRBJ2-1; 8 bases agree with TRBD2. Germline V gene sequence: CDR1 LNHDA, CDR2 SQIVND (reference sequence). V trimming: 6 bases; J trimming: 6 bases; junction bases outside the gene matches: 10. This CDR3 is built from 15 residues. CDR3 in amino acids: CASSKAGVPGNEQFF. CDR3 sequence (DNA): TGTGCCAGTAGCAAAGCGGGAGTACCTGGCAATGAGCAGTTCTTC.